What follows are 23 T cell receptor beta chains derived from one specimen sequenced in a study of blood T cells in healthy people across ages. Then a second PCR, running roughly 7 to 11 cycles, was carried out with a sample-barcoded 5' primer and a J-beta primer mix. TCRdb re-derived calls from the 5' RACE reads in MiXCR, one entry per CDR3 protein. The sample carries roughly 1,500,000 distinct CDR3 sequences, about 40% recorded once. The sequenced material came from blood. The receptor set was obtained from a woman younger than 35 in good health.

The sample holds a few counts of this clonotype. This sequence joins TRBV11-2 and TRBJ2-1; TRBD2 aligns across 8 bases. The CDR3 extends over 16 amino acids. Germline V gives CDR1 SGHAT, CDR2 FQNNGV. After removal of 7 bases from V and 6 bases from J, the junction contained 14 bases not matched to a gene. The CDR3 DNA reads as TGTGCCAGCACCGGGTACGGGACTAGAGGGATCAATGAGCAGTTCTTC. It yields the protein CASTGYGTRGINEQFF.

The V and J genes are TRBV4-1 and TRBJ2-1; tentatively, D is TRBD1 (5 bases). The end of the DNA aligns better with TRBJ2-7, so the J call may be wrong. Per the germline V gene, CDR1 is MGHRA and CDR2 is YSYEKL. This CDR3 spans 16 amino acids. Here the CDR3 reads CASSQTAPSSYNEQYF. In nucleotides, the CDR3 is TGCGCCAGCAGCCAGACAGCGCCGAGCTCCTACAATGAGCAGTACTTC.

The chain is built from TRBV13 and TRBJ2-3, with 11 bases lining up with TRBD2. This CDR3 contains 17 residues. Per germline, CDR1 PRHDT and CDR2 FYEKMQ (reference sequence). Losses at the gene ends were 4 bases for V and 4 bases for J; bases not matched to a gene: 10. CDR3 coding DNA: TGTGCCAGCAGCTCGAATTTAGCGGGAGGGCGAGCAGATACGCAGTATTTT. Protein product: CASSSNLAGGRADTQYF.

V is TRBV12-3 or TRBV12-4 and J is TRBJ2-3; 14 nucleotides line up with TRBD2. The CDR3 covers 17 residues. V lost 6 bases and J lost 3; bases outside the gene matches: 8. CDR3 protein: CASSPGTSGSRTDTQYF. The DNA for the CDR3 is TGTGCCAGCAGCCCCGGGACTAGCGGGAGTAGAACAGATACGCAGTATTTT.

A few counts support this clonotype. The CDR3 DNA follows: TGCGCCAGCAGCTGGGCGACAGGGCATGAGGAGACCCAGTACTTC. It codes for CASSWATGHEETQYF. The V gene is TRBV5-1, the J gene TRBJ2-5; 7 bases align to TRBD1. Losses at the gene ends were 3 bases for V and 5 bases for J; bases not matched to a gene: 10. CDR1 is SGHRS, CDR2 YFSETQ, per germline. The CDR3 is 15 amino acids. The whole variable domain, filled in from reference TRBV5-1 and TRBJ2-5, reads KAGVTQTPRYLIKTRGQQVTLSCSPISGHRSVSWYQQTPGQGLQFLFEYFSETQRNKGNFPGRFSGRQFSNSRSEMNVSTLELGDSALYLCASSWATGHEETQYFGPGTRLLVL.

For this clonotype: A clone one base away is much larger, so this may be a read error. V and J are TRBV29-1 and TRBJ2-1; possible D gene TRBD2, 6 bases. Germline V CDR1 and CDR2: SQVTM, ANQGSEA. This CDR3 is 13 amino acids long. V lost 3 bases and J 7 bases, leaving 13 bases between the germline ends. This CDR3 is CSVEYGGDNEQFF. CDR3 DNA sequence: TGCAGCGTTGAGTACGGGGGAGATAATGAGCAGTTCTTC.

The gene calls are TRBV5-1 and TRBJ2-1, with a possible D match to TRBD1 (5 bases). With 4 bases removed from V and 6 bases from J, the gap between germline ends came to 17 bases. Germline V gene data show CDR1 as SGHRS and CDR2 as YFSETQ. There are 15 residues in the CDR3. This CDR3 reads CASSRLATAFNEQFF. CDR3 DNA: TGCGCCAGCAGCCGGCTGGCGACAGCCTTCAATGAGCAGTTCTTC.

This clonotype was observed a few times. V usage is TRBV20-1 and J usage is TRBJ2-1; 8 bases match TRBD2. The V and J ends lost 3 bases and 6 bases, in that order; junction bases with no gene match: 13. The V gene's germline CDR1 is DFQATT and CDR2 SNEGSKA (reference sequence). CDR3 length equals 16 residues. CDR3: CSASEFWSGRGNEQFF. The CDR3 coding sequence is TGCAGTGCTAGTGAATTCTGGAGCGGGAGAGGCAATGAGCAGTTCTTC.

J is TRBJ1-4 and V is TRBV10-2, with D unresolved. The V gene's germline CDR1 is WSHSY and CDR2 SAAADI. The length of the CDR3 is 15 residues. V lost 3 bases, J lost 5 bases, and 13 bases lay in between. CDR3 in DNA: TGCGCCAGCAGTGACCCCGGGATAGGGAATGAAAAACTGTTTTTT. Its translation: CASSDPGIGNEKLFF.

The chain carries TRBV7-8 and TRBJ2-5, with D perhaps TRBD2 (5 bases). The CDR3 extends over 14 amino acids. Germline V gene sequence: CDR1 SGHVS, CDR2 FQNEAQ. The V end lost 5 bases, the J end lost 1 base, and 11 bases lay between the germline ends. CDR3 residues: CASSPTSTQETQYF. The CDR3 nucleotides read TGTGCCAGCAGCCCCACTAGTACCCAAGAGACCCAGTACTTC.

This clonotype was found a few times. The V and J genes are TRBV5-1 and TRBJ2-1; possibly TRBD1 or TRBD2 for D (6 bases each). The germline V gene has CDR1 SGHRS and CDR2 YFSETQ. The CDR3 extends over 16 amino acids. Trimming took 3 bases from V and 4 from J, leaving 17 bases between them. This CDR3 reads CASSSARGENYNEQFF. The CDR3 DNA follows: TGCGCCAGCAGCTCCGCGAGGGGGGAAAATTACAATGAGCAGTTCTTC.

This clonotype was seen a few times. The chain joins TRBV5-6 to TRBJ1-5, with D uncertain. CDR3 size: 16 residues. Deletions cut 3 bases from V and 5 bases from J, with 18 bases between. Germline V gene lookup returns CDR1 SGHDT and CDR2 YYEEEE. CDR3 sequence: CASSSAGRGMDQPQHF. The CDR3 region has the DNA TGTGCCAGCAGCTCCGCCGGCCGGGGAATGGATCAGCCCCAGCATTTT.

J is TRBJ1-2 and V is TRBV21-1; the tabulated D call, TRBD1, remains unverified against the DNA. TRBV21-1 is designated a pseudogene. The CDR3 spans 17 residues. For the CDR3, the DNA is TGTGCCAGCAGCGAAAACCGTCTCGACAGCCTTATTTATGGCTACACCTTC. Translated, it gives CASSENRLDSLIYGYTF.

This rearrangement joins TRBV14 to TRBJ2-7, with TRBD2 as a possible D gene (6 bases). TRBJ2-5 explains the end of the DNA better; the J call may be wrong. CDR3 length: 12 residues. Germline V lookup: CDR1 SGHDN, CDR2 FVKESK. CDR3 protein: CASSPMGGTQYF. The CDR3 coding sequence is TGTGCCAGCAGCCCCATGGGGGGGACCCAGTACTTC.

This clonotype has more than one count but fewer than ten. This chain joins TRBV4-1 and TRBJ2-7; D is possibly TRBD1 or TRBD2 (5 bases each). CDR1 is MGHRA, CDR2 YSYEKL, per germline. The V end was cut by 3 bases, the J end by 0 bases, with 12 bases between. The CDR3 has 15 amino acids. The CDR3, as DNA: TGCGCCAGCAGCCACGACCGGGACCCCTCCTACGAGCAGTACTTC. Translation: CASSHDRDPSYEQYF.

This clonotype was observed a few times. The chain carries TRBV7-9 and TRBJ2-5; TRBD2 aligns across 12 bases. This CDR3 contains 17 residues. The germline gives CDR1 SEHNR, CDR2 FQNEAQ (reference sequence). The trim removed 5 bases at V and 5 bases at J, leaving 12 bases unmatched. The CDR3 coding sequence is TGTGCCAGCAGCCCCGGACTAGCGGGGATTATTGGGGAGACCCAGTACTTC. This codes for CASSPGLAGIIGETQYF.

The chain combines TRBV20-1 with TRBJ2-5; TRBD2 aligns across 9 bases. Germline values: CDR1 DFQATT, CDR2 SNEGSKA (reference sequence). After removal of 6 bases from V and 11 bases from J, the junction contained 13 bases not matched to a gene. The CDR3 has 13 residues. This CDR3 is CSAAGLAGNEQYF. DNA for the CDR3: TGCAGTGCGGCGGGACTAGCCGGCAATGAGCAGTACTTC.

This clonotype was detected a few times. V is TRBV6-1 and J is TRBJ2-5; D is unclear. This CDR3 contains 13 residues. V was shortened by 5 bases and J by 3 bases, with 10 bases between the two germline ends. CDR1 is MNHNS, CDR2 SASEGT, per germline. CDR3 nucleotides: TGTGCCAGCAGTACCCGACCAGAAGAGACCCAGTACTTC. This encodes CASSTRPEETQYF.

The chain uses TRBV7-2 and TRBJ2-3, with a possible D match to TRBD2 (6 bases). The CDR3 extends over 16 amino acids. Germline V gene lookup returns CDR1 SGHTA and CDR2 FQGNSA. V gave up 7 bases and J gave up 3 bases, with 20 bases separating them. CDR3 nucleotides: TGTGCCAGCACCGACGCAAGACTAGGAAGTACAGATACGCAGTATTTT. This gives the protein CASTDARLGSTDTQYF.

This clonotype was observed a handful of times. The rearrangement joins TRBV15 to TRBJ2-6; D might be TRBD2 (5 bases). Germline-derived CDR1 and CDR2 are LNHNV and YYDKDF (reference sequence). Trimming took off 5 bases at V and 1 base at J, with 9 bases between the two ends. The CDR3 runs to 15 residues. The CDR3 region has the DNA TGTGCCACCAGCCTCAGAGGGTCTGGGGCCAACGTCCTGACTTTC. It encodes CATSLRGSGANVLTF.

This clonotype came up a few times. The rearrangement links TRBV7-9 to TRBJ2-3; no firm D call. The germline V and J ends were trimmed by 7 bases and 0 bases, with 20 bases remaining between them. Germline assignment: CDR1 SEHNR and CDR2 FQNEAQ (reference sequence). The CDR3 extends over 17 amino acids. The CDR3: CASTDQTGPPSTDTQYF. The CDR3 region has the DNA TGTGCCAGCACCGACCAAACCGGGCCACCAAGCACAGATACGCAGTATTTT.

V usage is TRBV10-1 and J usage is TRBJ2-1, with TRBD2 as a possible D gene (6 bases). V was clipped by 6 bases and J by 1 base, with 25 bases between them. This CDR3 comprises 19 residues. The V gene's germline CDR1 is WNHNN and CDR2 SYGVQD (reference sequence). CDR3 DNA sequence: TGCGCCAGCAGCCCCCCGGAGGCGGTTTTGGGGACTTCCTACAATGAGCAGTTCTTC. Amino acids: CASSPPEAVLGTSYNEQFF.

This clonotype was observed a handful of times. V and J are TRBV5-1 and TRBJ2-7; D may be TRBD2 (6 bases). CDR1 SGHRS and CDR2 YFSETQ come from the germline V gene. There are 14 residues in the CDR3. V was trimmed by 4 bases and J by 5 bases, leaving 16 bases between them. The CDR3 nucleotides are TGCGCCAGCAGCCGACTAGGGTTTCGGGACGAGCAGTACTTC. Translation: CASSRLGFRDEQYF.